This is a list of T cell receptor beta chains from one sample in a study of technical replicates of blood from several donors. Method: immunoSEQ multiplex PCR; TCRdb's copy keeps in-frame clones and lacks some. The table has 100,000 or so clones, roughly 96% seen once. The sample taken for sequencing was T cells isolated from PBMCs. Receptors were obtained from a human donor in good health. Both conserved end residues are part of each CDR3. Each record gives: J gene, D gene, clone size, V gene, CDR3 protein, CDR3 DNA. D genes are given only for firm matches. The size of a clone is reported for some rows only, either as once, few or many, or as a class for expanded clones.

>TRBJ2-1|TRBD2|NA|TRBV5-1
CASSLVWGGENEQFF
TGCGCCAGCAGCTTGGTCTGGGGGGGGGAAAATGAGCAGTTCTTC
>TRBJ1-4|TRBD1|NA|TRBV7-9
CASSRGQNEKLFF
TGTGCCAGCAGCAGGGGGCAAAATGAAAAACTGTTTTTT
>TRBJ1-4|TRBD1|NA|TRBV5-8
CASSLGQGSEKLFF
TGTGCCAGCAGCTTGGGACAGGGGAGTGAAAAACTGTTTTTT
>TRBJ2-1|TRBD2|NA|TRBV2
CASEAPSGGNPEQFF
TGTGCCAGTGAGGCGCCTAGCGGGGGGAACCCAGAGCAGTTCTTC
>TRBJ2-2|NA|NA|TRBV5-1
CASSREKFSIGELFF
TGCGCCAGCAGCAGAGAGAAATTCTCTATCGGGGAGCTGTTTTTT
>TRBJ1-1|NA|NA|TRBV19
CASSTGRQWEAFF
TGTGCCAGTAGTACGGGTAGGCAATGGGAAGCTTTCTTT
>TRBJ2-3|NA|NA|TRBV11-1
CASSSDWGRSSTDTQYF
TGTGCCAGCAGTTCCGACTGGGGCAGATCTAGCACAGATACGCAGTATTTT
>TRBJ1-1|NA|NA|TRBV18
CASSPLWGLVNTEAFF
TGTGCCAGCTCACCACTCTGGGGGCTCGTGAACACTGAAGCTTTCTTT
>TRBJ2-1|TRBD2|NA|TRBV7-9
CASSPPGLAGYYNEQFF
TGTGCCAGCAGCCCACCCGGACTAGCGGGGTACTACAATGAGCAGTTCTTC
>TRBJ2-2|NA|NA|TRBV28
CASSPLNTGELFF
TGTGCCAGCAGCCCCCTCAACACCGGGGAGCTGTTTTTT
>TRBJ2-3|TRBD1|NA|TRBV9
CASSGKGATSTDTQYF
TGTGCCAGCAGCGGAAAGGGGGCGACTAGCACAGATACGCAGTATTTT
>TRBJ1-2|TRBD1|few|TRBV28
CASSPSDREAGYTF
TGTGCCAGCAGCCCATCGGACAGGGAAGCTGGCTACACCTTC
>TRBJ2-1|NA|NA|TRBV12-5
CASGLWRIGAGEQFF
TGTGCTAGTGGTTTGTGGAGGATAGGTGCGGGTGAGCAGTTCTTC
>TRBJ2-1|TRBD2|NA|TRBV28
CASSLELAEINEQFF
TGTGCCAGCAGTTTGGAACTAGCGGAGATTAATGAGCAGTTCTTC
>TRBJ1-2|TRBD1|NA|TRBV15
CATSRDTQGGAGYTF
TGTGCCACCAGCAGAGATACGCAGGGGGGAGCTGGCTACACCTTC
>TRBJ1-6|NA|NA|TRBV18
CASSITGSPLHF
TGTGCCAGCTCAATTACAGGATCACCCCTCCACTTT
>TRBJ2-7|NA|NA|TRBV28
CASSFVPLHEQYF
TGTGCCAGCAGTTTCGTTCCTCTTCACGAGCAGTACTTC
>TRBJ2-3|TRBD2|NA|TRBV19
CASSADLGGSASTDTQYF
TGTGCCAGTAGTGCCGACTTGGGGGGGAGTGCGAGCACAGATACGCAGTATTTT
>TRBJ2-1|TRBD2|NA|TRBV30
CAWSVRRGGTYNEQFF
TGTGCCTGGAGTGTACGCCGGGGGGGAACCTACAATGAGCAGTTCTTC
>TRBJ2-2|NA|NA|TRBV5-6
CASSLVAGRTGELFF
TGTGCCAGCAGCTTGGTTGCGGGTAGGACCGGGGAGCTGTTTTTT
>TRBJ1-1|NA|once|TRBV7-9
CASSLNIMNTEAFF
TGTGCCAGCAGCTTAAACATTATGAACACTGAAGCTTTCTTT
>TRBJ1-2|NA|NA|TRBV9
CASSVEQGLLGYTF
TGTGCCAGCAGCGTAGAGCAGGGCCTCCTTGGCTACACCTTC
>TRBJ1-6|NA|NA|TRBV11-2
CASSSWLRLNSPLHF
TGTGCCAGCAGCTCCTGGCTGAGGTTGAATTCACCCCTCCACTTT
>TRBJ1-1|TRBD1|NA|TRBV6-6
CASSRDSVTEAFF
TGTGCCAGCAGCCGGGACAGCGTCACTGAAGCTTTCTTT
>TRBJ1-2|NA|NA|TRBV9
CASSLSVGDYGYTF
TGTGCCAGCAGTCTCAGCGTTGGTGACTATGGCTACACCTTC
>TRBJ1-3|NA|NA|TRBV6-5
CASSYGTGSGNTIYF
TGTGCCAGCAGTTACGGAACAGGGAGCGGAAACACCATATATTTT
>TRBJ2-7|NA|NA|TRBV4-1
CASSQETAYEQYF
TGCGCCAGCAGCCAAGAAACAGCCTACGAGCAGTACTTC
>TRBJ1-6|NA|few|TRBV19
CASNQGSWSPLHF
TGTGCCAGTAATCAGGGGTCGTGGTCACCCCTCCACTTT
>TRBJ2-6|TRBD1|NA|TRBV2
CASGGQLSSSGANVLTF
TGTGCCAGCGGGGGACAGTTATCCTCCTCTGGGGCCAACGTCCTGACTTTC
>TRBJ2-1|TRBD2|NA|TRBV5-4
CASGLAGVTRNEQFF
TGTGCCAGCGGACTAGCGGGTGTTACACGCAATGAGCAGTTCTTC
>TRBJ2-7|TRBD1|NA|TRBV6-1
CASSGLQGSGEQYF
TGTGCCAGCAGTGGGCTACAGGGGAGTGGCGAGCAGTACTTC
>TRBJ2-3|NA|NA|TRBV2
CASSDVGRNTDTQYF
TGTGCCAGCAGTGATGTGGGGCGGAACACAGATACGCAGTATTTT
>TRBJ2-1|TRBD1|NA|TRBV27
CASSLTGNEQFF
TGTGCCAGCAGTTTGACAGGGAATGAGCAGTTCTTC
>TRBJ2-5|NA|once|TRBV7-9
CASSFSNQETQYF
TGTGCCAGCAGCTTCAGTAATCAAGAGACCCAGTACTTC
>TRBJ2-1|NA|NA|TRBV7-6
CASRLGGGRGGNEQFF
TGTGCCAGCAGATTAGGCGGGGGCAGGGGCGGCAATGAGCAGTTCTTC
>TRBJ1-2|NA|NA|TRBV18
CASSPPLDSRRGGYTF
TGTGCCAGCTCGCCGCCCCTGGACAGCCGCCGGGGAGGCTACACCTTC
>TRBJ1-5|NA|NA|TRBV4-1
CASSSYGDQPQHF
TGCGCCAGCAGCTCCTACGGTGATCAGCCCCAGCATTTT